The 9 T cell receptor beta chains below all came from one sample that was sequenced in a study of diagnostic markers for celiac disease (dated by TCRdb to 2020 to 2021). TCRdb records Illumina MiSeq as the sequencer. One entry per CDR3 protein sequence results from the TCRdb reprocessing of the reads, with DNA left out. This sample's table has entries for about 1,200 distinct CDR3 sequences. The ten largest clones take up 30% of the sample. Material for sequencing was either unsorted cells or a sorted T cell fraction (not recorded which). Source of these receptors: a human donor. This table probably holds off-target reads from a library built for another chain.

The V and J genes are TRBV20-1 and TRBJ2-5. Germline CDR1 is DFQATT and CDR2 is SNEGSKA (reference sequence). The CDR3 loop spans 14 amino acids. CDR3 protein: CSASRHWGQETQYF.

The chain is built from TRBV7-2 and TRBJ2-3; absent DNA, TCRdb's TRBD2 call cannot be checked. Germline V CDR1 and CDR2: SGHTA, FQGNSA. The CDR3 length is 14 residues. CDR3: CASSWGLDADTQYF.

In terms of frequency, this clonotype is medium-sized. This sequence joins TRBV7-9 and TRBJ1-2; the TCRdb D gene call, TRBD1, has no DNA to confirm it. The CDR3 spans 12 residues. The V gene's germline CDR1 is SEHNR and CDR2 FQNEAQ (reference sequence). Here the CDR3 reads CASSFDSYGYTF.

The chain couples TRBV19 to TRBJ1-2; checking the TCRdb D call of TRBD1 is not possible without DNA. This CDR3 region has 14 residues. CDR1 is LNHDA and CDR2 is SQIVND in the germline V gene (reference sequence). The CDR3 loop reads CASSMSRESYGYTF.

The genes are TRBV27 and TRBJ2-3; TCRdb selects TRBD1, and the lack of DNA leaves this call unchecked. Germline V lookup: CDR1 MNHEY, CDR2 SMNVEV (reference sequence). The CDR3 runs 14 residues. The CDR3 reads CASSLTGAADTQYF.

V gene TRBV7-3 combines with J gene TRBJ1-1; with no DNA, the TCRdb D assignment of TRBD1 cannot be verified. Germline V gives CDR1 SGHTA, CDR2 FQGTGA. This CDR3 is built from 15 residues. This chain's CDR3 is CASSPGTGLNTEAFF.

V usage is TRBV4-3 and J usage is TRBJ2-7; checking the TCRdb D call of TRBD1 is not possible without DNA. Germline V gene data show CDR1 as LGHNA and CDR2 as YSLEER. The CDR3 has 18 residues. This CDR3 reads CASSHRTTGGGPNYEQYF.

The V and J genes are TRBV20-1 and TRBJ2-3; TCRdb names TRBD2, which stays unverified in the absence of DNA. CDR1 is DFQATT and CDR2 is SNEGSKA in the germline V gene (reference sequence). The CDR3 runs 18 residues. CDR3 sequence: CSALGLAGGVAGTDTQYF.

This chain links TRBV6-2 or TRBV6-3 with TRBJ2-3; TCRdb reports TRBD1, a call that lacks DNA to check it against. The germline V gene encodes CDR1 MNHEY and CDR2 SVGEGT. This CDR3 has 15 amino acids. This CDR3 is CASSLTQGSTDTQYF.